These 3 T cell receptor beta chains originate from one sample sequenced in a study of blood T cells in healthy people across ages. The authors ran a second PCR of roughly 7 to 11 cycles using a sample-barcoded 5' primer and a J-beta primer mix. Each CDR3 protein gets one entry after TCRdb re-called the 5' RACE reads with MiXCR. The sample holds around 1.1 million distinct CDR3 sequences, approximately 38% seen once. Sequencing was carried out using blood. The source of these receptors is a man aged 18 to 29 in good health.

This clonotype showed up just a few times. The genes are TRBV7-2 and TRBJ2-3, with D possibly matching TRBD2 (5 bases). The CDR3 loop spans 12 amino acids. The germline gives CDR1 SGHTA, CDR2 FQGNSA. V lost 8 bases, J lost 4 bases, and 10 bases lay in between. This CDR3 is CASVGVADTQYF. In DNA form, the CDR3 reads TGTGCCAGCGTCGGGGTGGCAGATACGCAGTATTTT.

The chain couples TRBV11-2 to TRBJ2-1; D perhaps matches TRBD2 (6 bases). The CDR3 has 14 residues. The germline V and J ends were trimmed by 4 bases and 7 bases, with 14 bases remaining between them. CDR1 is SGHAT, CDR2 FQNNGV, per germline. The CDR3 region is CASSSPTRQNEQFF. CDR3 DNA: TGTGCCAGCAGCTCCCCGACTAGACAGAATGAGCAGTTCTTC.

With respect to this clonotype: A much more abundant neighbour one base away suggests this may be a read error. This chain uses TRBV12-3 or TRBV12-4 with TRBJ2-1; 7 positions agree with TRBD1. Trimming took 6 bases from V and 6 from J; bases not matched to a gene: 5. The CDR3 runs to 13 residues. The DNA of the CDR3 is TGTGCCAGCAGGTCACGGACAGGCAATGAGCAGTTCTTC. Translated, it gives CASRSRTGNEQFF.